This note documents a single T cell receptor beta chain sequence. The antigen remains undetermined. This may arise from a read error, as a much more abundant clone is one base away. Sequencing libraries for TCR beta were prepared with iRepertoire HTBI primers and Arm-PCR of CDR3 regions. TCRdb called the multiplex PCR reads again in MiXCR, with one record for every CDR3 protein. Among about 380,000 distinct CDR3 sequences listed, roughly a sixth were seen once. This record belongs to a study of regulatory T cells in long-lasting Graves disease. Study-wide findings and caveats: TRBV28, TRBJ1-2 and TRBJ2-5 were segments that persistent disease favored.

Documented time point: newly diagnosed GD, antithyroid drugs for less than 3 months. With RNA extracted from PBMCs as input, the TCR library was made. The germline V and J ends were trimmed by 3 bases and 9 bases, with 20 bases remaining between them. CDR3 length equals 15 residues. The source was peripheral blood mononuclear cells (PBMCs), collected at new diagnosis, from a patient treated with antithyroid drugs. The origin of this receptor is a female donor with Graves disease. V gene TRBV12-3 or TRBV12-4 combines with J gene TRBJ2-5, with D perhaps TRBD1 or TRBD2 (5 bases each). CDR3 sequence (DNA): TGTGCCAGCAGTTTTGGGGACGGATGGAAGGAGGCCCAGTACTTC. It translates to CASSFGDGWKEAQYF.